The rows below give T cell receptor beta chains drawn from one sample of a study of blood T cells in healthy people across ages. TCRdb ran MiXCR on the 5' RACE reads and lists one entry per CDR3 protein. Of around 1,000,000 distinct CDR3 sequences listed, approximately 38% are singletons. The material sequenced was blood. Receptors originate from a man between 18 and 35 years old in good health. Each CDR3 is given with its conserved first and last residue. A D gene is named only where the DNA matches it firmly. Rows may omit the clone size; those that give it use once, few, many or a size class.

>.|many|TRBJ2-1|TRBV13
CASSLVANNEQFF
TGTGCCAGCAGCTTAGTGGCCAACAATGAGCAGTTCTTC
>.|few|TRBJ2-7|TRBV6-1
CASSEAHRGGQYF
TGTGCCAGCAGTGAAGCGCACAGGGGAGGACAGTACTTC
>.|few|TRBJ2-1|TRBV7-9
CASSLLGQGSYNEQFF
TGTGCCAGCAGCTTACTCGGGCAGGGGTCCTACAATGAGCAGTTCTTC
>.|.|TRBJ1-1|TRBV9
CASSVVSQGNTEAFF
TGTGCCAGCAGCGTAGTGAGCCAGGGGAACACTGAAGCTTTCTTT
>.|many|TRBJ2-1|TRBV4-2
CASRGNVGSLGSYNEQFF
TGTGCCAGCAGGGGGAACGTCGGTAGTCTTGGCTCCTACAATGAGCAGTTCTTC
>.|.|TRBJ2-7|TRBV6-6
CASSYSPESPYEQYF
TGTGCCAGCAGTTACTCGCCTGAGAGTCCCTACGAGCAGTACTTC
>.|.|TRBJ1-2|TRBV20-1
CSARTTGISQRRRYGYTF
TGCAGTGCTAGGACAACAGGGATTTCCCAACGCAGGCGCTATGGCTACACCTTC
>.|few|TRBJ1-1|TRBV7-8
CASSHKRGNTEAFF
TGTGCCAGCAGCCACAAAAGGGGGAACACTGAAGCTTTCTTT
>.|.|TRBJ2-5|TRBV5-1
CASSRLRGETQYF
TGCGCCAGCAGCCGACTACGTGGGGAGACCCAGTACTTC
>TRBD1|few|TRBJ2-7|TRBV12-3/TRBV12-4
CASSLNRQGSRNEQYF
TGTGCCAGCAGTTTAAACCGACAGGGGTCGAGGAACGAGCAGTACTTC
>.|.|TRBJ1-2|TRBV25-1
CVSSEETDAYGYTF
TGTGTCAGCAGTGAGGAAACGGACGCATATGGCTACACCTTC
>.|.|TRBJ1-2|TRBV7-9
CASSLSCGYTF
TGTGCCAGCAGCTTATCATGTGGCTACACCTTC
>TRBD1|.|TRBJ1-4|TRBV5-1
CASRAGTGPEKLFF
TGCGCCAGCAGGGCCGGGACAGGTCCCGAAAAACTGTTTTTT
>.|.|TRBJ2-5|TRBV28
CASSLSWGSVDEQYF
TGTGCCAGCAGTTTATCATGGGGGTCAGTCGATGAGCAGTACTTC
>TRBD1|.|TRBJ1-1|TRBV18
CASSTTTDRQGRAFF
TGTGCCAGCTCAACTACCACGGACAGACAGGGAAGAGCTTTCTTT
>TRBD1|.|TRBJ1-2|TRBV5-1
CASSAGRRTGPYGYTF
TGCGCCAGCAGCGCGGGACGAAGGACAGGGCCCTATGGCTACACCTTC
>TRBD1|.|TRBJ2-1|TRBV7-2
CASSLDRDSSYEQFF
TGTGCCAGCAGCTTGGACAGGGATAGCTCCTACGAGCAGTTCTTC
>.|few|TRBJ1-6|TRBV20-1
CSARGYIQKNSPLHF
TGCAGTGCTAGAGGGTATATTCAGAAAAATTCACCCCTCCACTTT
>TRBD1|few|TRBJ2-5|TRBV5-1
CASSLVIGQALGETQYF
TGCGCCAGCAGCTTGGTGATTGGACAGGCTTTAGGAGAGACCCAGTACTTC
>.|few|TRBJ2-5|TRBV7-9
CASSSKAGDNFLDKETQYF
TGTGCCAGCAGCTCAAAAGCCGGGGACAACTTTCTCGACAAAGAGACCCAGTACTTC
>.|few|TRBJ1-2|TRBV27
CASSGGNGYTF
TGTGCCAGCAGCGGGGGGAATGGCTACACCTTC
>.|.|TRBJ1-2|TRBV30
CAWSVLTGYTF
TGTGCCTGGAGTGTACTAACCGGCTACACCTTC
>.|few|TRBJ2-2|TRBV12-3/TRBV12-4
CASNGQLTGELFF
TGTGCCAGCAACGGACAGCTAACCGGGGAGCTGTTTTTT
>TRBD1|.|TRBJ1-1|TRBV11-2
CASSARDSHMNTEAFF
TGTGCCAGCAGCGCACGGGACAGTCACATGAACACTGAAGCTTTCTTT
>.|few|TRBJ1-2|TRBV3-1
CASSQPAGGYTF
TGTGCCAGCAGCCAGCCCGCGGGCGGCTACACCTTC
>TRBD2|.|TRBJ2-1|TRBV7-9
CASSLGVAGVGDEQFF
TGTGCCAGCAGCTTAGGTGTAGCGGGCGTCGGGGATGAGCAGTTCTTC
>TRBD1|.|TRBJ1-1|TRBV27
CASSPLGTGTDNLNTEAFF
TGTGCCAGCAGCCCATTGGGCACCGGGACAGATAACCTGAACACTGAAGCTTTCTTT
>TRBD1|few|TRBJ1-1|TRBV5-1
CASSLVGTGRNTEAFF
TGCGCCAGCAGCTTGGTGGGGACAGGGAGGAACACTGAAGCTTTCTTT
>TRBD1|.|TRBJ1-1|TRBV12-3/TRBV12-4
CASSQDRDSEAFF
TGTGCCAGCAGTCAAGACAGGGACTCTGAAGCTTTCTTT
>.|.|TRBJ2-5|TRBV18
CASSRAGTTQETQYF
TGTGCCAGCTCACGCGCAGGGACAACCCAAGAGACCCAGTACTTC
>.|few|TRBJ2-3|TRBV4-1
CASAPGGTDTQYF
TGCGCCAGCGCCCCAGGGGGCACAGATACGCAGTATTTT
>.|few|TRBJ1-2|TRBV9
CASTAHVGNYGYTF
TGTGCCAGCACCGCCCATGTAGGTAACTATGGCTACACCTTC
>.|.|TRBJ1-6|TRBV12-3/TRBV12-4
CASSRGVPSPLHF
TGTGCCAGCAGCCGTGGGGTGCCTTCACCCCTCCACTTT
>TRBD2|.|TRBJ2-2|TRBV10-3
CAIRPGTTPTGELFF
TGTGCCATCAGACCCGGGACTACCCCAACCGGGGAGCTGTTTTTT
>.|few|TRBJ1-4|TRBV6-6
CASSYIPRELFF
TGTGCCAGCAGTTACATCCCCAGGGAACTGTTTTTT
>.|.|TRBJ2-7|TRBV7-2
CASSPLPGALNNEQYF
TGTGCCAGCAGCCCACTCCCGGGGGCCTTAAACAATGAGCAGTACTTC
>.|.|TRBJ2-1|TRBV7-2
CASNRQPLNNEQFF
TGTGCCAGCAACAGACAGCCCCTAAACAATGAGCAGTTCTTC
>TRBD2|many|TRBJ2-1|TRBV10-3
CAISESSGGIHNEQFF
TGTGCCATCAGTGAGTCTAGCGGGGGGATCCACAATGAGCAGTTCTTC
>.|.|TRBJ2-7|TRBV4-1
CASSQRMSSYEQYF
TGCGCCAGCAGCCAACGCATGAGCTCCTACGAGCAGTACTTC
>.|few|TRBJ2-2|TRBV6-2/TRBV6-3
CASSYIDTGELFF
TGTGCCAGCAGTTACATCGACACCGGGGAGCTGTTTTTT
>.|few|TRBJ1-5|TRBV12-3/TRBV12-4
CASSFGVVNSNQPQHF
TGTGCCAGCAGTTTCGGGGTGGTTAATAGCAATCAGCCCCAGCATTTT
>.|.|TRBJ1-2|TRBV5-1
CASSLDPENYGYTF
TGCGCCAGCAGCTTGGACCCAGAAAACTATGGCTACACCTTC